Listed below are T cell receptor beta chains from one sample, sequenced in a study of T cell responses to AZD1222 COVID-19 vaccine. Only in-frame clones appear in the TCRdb table, and some are missing; sequencing was by immunoSEQ multiplex PCR. The data show about 110,000 clones, roughly 90% seen once. The sample was peripheral blood, taken on day 0 of MenACWY control vaccination. These receptors all come from an adult in good health. The CDR3 runs from the conserved cysteine through the conserved F or W. The D gene is left open where the match is weak. Some rows mark clone size as missing; the rest say once, few, many or name a class of expanded clone.

TRBV18	-	-	TRBJ2-6	TGTGCCAGCTCACCGCTGCTATCTGGGGCCAACGTCCTGACTTTC	CASSPLLSGANVLTF
TRBV2	-	-	TRBJ1-2	TGTGCCAGCATCCAGGGGCCAACTAACTATGGCTACACCTTC	CASIQGPTNYGYTF
TRBV11-2	-	-	TRBJ2-1	TGTGCCAGCAGCTTAGCGGACTCCTACAATGAGCAGTTCTTC	CASSLADSYNEQFF
TRBV9	-	-	TRBJ1-3	TGTGCCAGCAGCGTAGAGACCTGGGCCCCTGGAAACACCATATATTTT	CASSVETWAPGNTIYF
TRBV5-6	-	-	TRBJ2-5	TGTGCCAGCAGCTTGGCTGGGGCAGAGACCCAGTACTTC	CASSLAGAETQYF
TRBV24-1	-	TRBD1	TRBJ2-3	TGTGCCACCAGCCGGGACAGGGTCACAGATACGCAGTATTTT	CATSRDRVTDTQYF
TRBV5-4	-	-	TRBJ2-5	TGTGCCAGCAGCTTGGCCGGCGCTAGTGGAGAGACCCAGTACTTC	CASSLAGASGETQYF
TRBV10-2	-	-	TRBJ1-1	TGCGCCAGCAGTGATGCAGGGAGGACTGAAGCTTTCTTT	CASSDAGRTEAFF
TRBV9	-	-	TRBJ2-3	TGTGCCAGCAGCGGGAGGGGGAGCACAGATACGCAGTATTTT	CASSGRGSTDTQYF
TRBV11-2	-	TRBD2	TRBJ2-7	TGTGCCAGCAGACCGGGACTAGCGGGGGCCTCCTACGAGCAGTACTTC	CASRPGLAGASYEQYF
TRBV18	-	TRBD2	TRBJ2-7	TGTGCCAGCTCACTTTTTGCGGGGGGGCTCTACGAGCAGTACTTC	CASSLFAGGLYEQYF
TRBV6-4	-	TRBD2	TRBJ2-7	TGTGCCAGCAGTGACTGGTCCAGCGGGGGGACCTCCTACGAGCAGTACTTC	CASSDWSSGGTSYEQYF
TRBV7-2	-	TRBD1	TRBJ1-5	TGTGCCAGCAGCCTCCGACAGGGGAGACAGCCCCAGCATTTT	CASSLRQGRQPQHF
TRBV4-1	-	-	TRBJ1-3	TGCGCCAGCAGCCAACCGACTTACGGGGCGATCTCTGGAAACACCATATATTTT	CASSQPTYGAISGNTIYF
TRBV19	-	-	TRBJ1-6	TGTGCCAGTAGTATAGATCGGGATTCACCCCTCCACTTT	CASSIDRDSPLHF
TRBV28	-	-	TRBJ1-1	TGTGCCAGCAGTTTCGAGAAGGACACTGAAGCTTTCTTT	CASSFEKDTEAFF
TRBV5-1	once	TRBD1	TRBJ1-3	TGCGCCAGCAGTACCGGGACAGGGGGAAACACCATATATTTT	CASSTGTGGNTIYF
TRBV28	-	-	TRBJ2-1	TGTGCCAGCAGTTTATCCGGCGGACACGCCTACAATGAGCAGTTCTTC	CASSLSGGHAYNEQFF
TRBV19	-	TRBD1	TRBJ1-5	TGTGCCAGTACCCTCTCAGGGGGGGGCCAGCCCCAGCATTTT	CASTLSGGGQPQHF
TRBV6-5	-	-	TRBJ2-7	TGTGCCAGCAGTTACAATACCTACGAGCAGTACTTC	CASSYNTYEQYF
TRBV27	-	-	TRBJ2-7	TGTGCCAGCAGCCGAAGGATGAACTACGAGCAGTACTTC	CASSRRMNYEQYF
TRBV6-2/TRBV6-3	-	-	TRBJ1-5	TGTGCCAGCAGTTTTACAGGGTTCAATCAGCCCCAGCATTTT	CASSFTGFNQPQHF
TRBV10-1	once	-	TRBJ2-2	TGCGCCAGCAGTGTTTTGCCAGGGGAGATCACCGGGGAGCTGTTTTTT	CASSVLPGEITGELFF
TRBV4-1	-	TRBD1	TRBJ1-2	TGCGCCAGCAGCCATGATATGGGACAGGGTCCAAACTATGGCTACACCTTC	CASSHDMGQGPNYGYTF
TRBV3-1/TRBV3-2	-	-	TRBJ2-1	TGTGCCAGCAGCCTCGGGACGGCGAGCTCCTACAATGAGCAGTTCTTC	CASSLGTASSYNEQFF
TRBV10-3	-	TRBD1	TRBJ1-2	TGTGCCATCAGTGAGACAGGGGGCGCGGCTAACTATGGCTACACCTTC	CAISETGGAANYGYTF
TRBV18	-	-	TRBJ1-1	TGTGCCAGCTCAACAGGGAGGGCCACTGAAGCTTTCTTT	CASSTGRATEAFF
TRBV13	-	-	TRBJ2-7	TGTGCCAGCAGCTCGGAGCGGGCTATGGACGAGCAGTACTTC	CASSSERAMDEQYF
TRBV6-5	-	-	TRBJ1-1	TGTGCCAGCAGTCGGGACACCTACACTGAAGCTTTCTTT	CASSRDTYTEAFF
TRBV28	once	TRBD2	TRBJ2-3	TGTGCCACCGCGGTCATTAGCGGGGGGACCCCCGATACGCAGTATTTT	CATAVISGGTPDTQYF
TRBV7-3	-	-	TRBJ1-6	TGTGCCAGCAGCACCACCAAGGGACCCCTCCACTTT	CASSTTKGPLHF
TRBV5-4	-	-	TRBJ1-2	TGTGCCAGCAGTTTCCTCGAGGGCTATGGCTACACCTTC	CASSFLEGYGYTF
TRBV27	-	-	TRBJ2-7	TGTGCCAGCAGTTTAGCAGGGCAGGAGCAGTACTTC	CASSLAGQEQYF
TRBV27	-	TRBD1	TRBJ2-2	TGTGCCAGCAGTTCCAACAGGGGTGGCACCGGGGAGCTGTTTTTT	CASSSNRGGTGELFF
TRBV3-1/TRBV3-2	-	TRBD1	TRBJ2-7	TGTGCCAGCAGCCTGGGACAGGGCTCCTACGAGCAGTACTTC	CASSLGQGSYEQYF
TRBV7-2	-	TRBD1	TRBJ1-4	TGTGCTAGCAGCAAAGGACAGGGGGAAAAACTGTTTTTT	CASSKGQGEKLFF
TRBV27	-	-	TRBJ2-7	TGTGCCAGCAGTCCCCGGTTGCTTACCTACGAGCAGTACTTC	CASSPRLLTYEQYF
TRBV4-2	once	TRBD1	TRBJ1-3	TGTGCCAGCAGCCAGGCACAGGGGGAGGGAAACACCATATATTTT	CASSQAQGEGNTIYF
TRBV6-2/TRBV6-3	once	TRBD1	TRBJ1-5	TGTGCCAGCAGTTACGACAGGGGCGGTCGGCCCCAGCATTTT	CASSYDRGGRPQHF
TRBV5-1	-	-	TRBJ1-1	TGCGCCAGCAGCGGGACTACAGGGTTCACTGAAGCTTTCTTT	CASSGTTGFTEAFF
TRBV4-3	-	-	TRBJ1-6	TGCGCCAGCAGCCAAGATCTGGCGAGCTCCTATAATTCACCCCTCCACTTT	CASSQDLASSYNSPLHF
TRBV1	-	-	TRBJ1-5	TGCACCAGCAGCCAAAGGGGTCGTAATCAGCCCCAGCATTTT	CTSSQRGRNQPQHF
TRBV18	-	-	TRBJ1-2	TGTGCCAGCTCACCCAGGGAAGATGGCTATGGCTACACCTTC	CASSPREDGYGYTF
TRBV9	many	-	TRBJ1-1	TGTGCCAGCAGCGTAGCTGGGCTGAACACTGAAGCTTTCTTT	CASSVAGLNTEAFF
TRBV9	-	-	TRBJ1-1	TGTGCCAGCAGCGTCGGGACAACGTCGGTGAACACTGAAGCTTTCTTT	CASSVGTTSVNTEAFF
TRBV15	-	-	TRBJ2-6	TGTGCCACCAGCAGAGAGGGGGGCTCTGGGGCCAACGTCCTGACTTTC	CATSREGGSGANVLTF
TRBV7-8	-	-	TRBJ1-1	TGTGCCAGCAGCTGGGGTGGCGACACTGAAGCTTTCTTT	CASSWGGDTEAFF
TRBV30	-	-	TRBJ1-1	TGTGCCTGGAGTGTGGGGGTTAACACTGAAGCTTTCTTT	CAWSVGVNTEAFF
TRBV5-1	once	-	TRBJ2-7	TGCGCCAGCAGCTTGGTGGGGGGAAACTACGAGCAGTACTTC	CASSLVGGNYEQYF
TRBV11-1	-	-	TRBJ2-7	TGTGCCAGCAGCGCCGGTAGCTACTACGAGCAGTACTTC	CASSAGSYYEQYF
TRBV11-2	-	-	TRBJ2-5	TGTGCCAGCAGCTTAGCCCTACGAGAGACCCAGTACTTC	CASSLALRETQYF
TRBV27	-	-	TRBJ1-6	TGTGCCAGCAGTTTACTCAGGAATTCACCCCTCCACTTT	CASSLLRNSPLHF
TRBV5-4	-	-	TRBJ2-1	TGTGCCAGCAGCTTTGGGGGGGCCCTAACGAATGAGCAGTTCTTC	CASSFGGALTNEQFF
TRBV5-1	-	TRBD2	TRBJ2-7	TGCGCCAGCAGCCCGGGGCTAGCGGGTTACGAGCAGTACTTC	CASSPGLAGYEQYF
TRBV28	-	-	TRBJ2-2	TGTGCCAGCGGGACCGGGGAGCTGTTTTTT	CASGTGELFF